A single sample gave rise to the 16 T cell receptor beta chains below, sequenced in a study of blood T cells in healthy people across ages. For the second PCR, which ran for roughly 7 to 11 cycles, a sample-barcoded 5' primer and a J-beta primer mix were used. From the 5' RACE reads, TCRdb called clonotypes with MiXCR, one entry per CDR3 protein. Altogether 800,000 or so distinct CDR3 sequences are present, more than 35% being singletons, with the ten largest covering about a sixth. The source material was blood. Receptors were obtained from an elderly man in good health.

The gene calls are TRBV3-1 and TRBJ2-3, with D maybe TRBD2 (6 bases). Germline loops: CDR1 LGHDT, CDR2 YNNKEL (reference sequence). The V end lost 0 bases, the J end lost 2 bases, and 18 bases lay between the germline ends. The CDR3 is 18 residues long. This CDR3 reads CASSQDRRPSETTDTQYF. CDR3 DNA: TGTGCCAGCAGCCAAGATAGGCGGCCTAGCGAGACCACAGATACGCAGTATTTT.

V usage is TRBV29-1 and J usage is TRBJ2-5; 9 bases fit TRBD2. Trimming cost V 4 bases and J 5 bases; bases outside gene matches: 5. Germline V CDR1 and CDR2: SQVTM, ANQGSEA. This CDR3 has 13 amino acids. CDR3 region: CSVGSSGSETQYF. The DNA of the CDR3 is TGCAGCGTTGGGAGTAGCGGGAGTGAGACCCAGTACTTC.

The rearrangement uses TRBV20-1 and TRBJ1-5; no firm D call. V was pared by 6 bases and J by 2 bases, with 14 bases between. Germline lookup yields CDR1 DFQATT and CDR2 SNEGSKA (reference sequence). CDR3 size: 14 residues. As DNA, the CDR3 is TGCAGTGCGCCGAACCCCAAAGGCAATCAGCCCCAGCATTTT. It codes for CSAPNPKGNQPQHF.

This chain links TRBV28 with TRBJ2-1, with 7 positions matching TRBD2. V gave up 6 bases and J gave up 4 bases; unmatched junction bases: 18. Germline V gene data show CDR1 as MDHEN and CDR2 as SYDVKM. The CDR3 has 18 amino acids. As DNA, the CDR3 is TGTGCCAGCAGCCAAGATTCGGGGAGGGGCAATTATTACAATGAGCAGTTCTTC. It yields the protein CASSQDSGRGNYYNEQFF.

The chain is built from TRBV6-1 and TRBJ2-5, with 9 bases matching TRBD1. Gene TRBJ2-7 matches the end of the DNA better, so the J call may be wrong. CDR3 length: 14 residues. In germline, CDR1 is MNHNS, CDR2 SASEGT. The CDR3 region is CASSSGTGSHEQYF. CDR3 coding DNA: TGTGCCAGCAGTTCCGGGACAGGGAGCCACGAGCAGTACTTC.

This clonotype has a single count. The chain employs TRBV4-2 and TRBJ2-1; a weak D match, TRBD1 (6 bases). The V end was cut by 6 bases, the J end by 4 bases, with 13 bases between. The germline V gene has CDR1 LGHNA and CDR2 YNFKEQ. The CDR3 covers 14 residues. CDR3 DNA: TGTGCCAGCAGGCCCGGGACAAGTTACAATGAGCAGTTCTTC. Protein sequence: CASRPGTSYNEQFF.

This clonotype has only a few counts. The chain couples TRBV20-1 to TRBJ2-1; TRBD2 matches 14 bases. J gave up 3 bases and V 2 bases, and 6 bases lay outside the gene matches. CDR1 and CDR2 from the germline V gene are DFQATT and SNEGSKA (reference sequence). The CDR3 has 17 amino acids. Written as DNA, the CDR3 is TGCAGTGCTAGACCTGGGACTAGCGGGAGTGTCTACAATGAGCAGTTCTTC. Protein sequence: CSARPGTSGSVYNEQFF.

This chain joins TRBV3-1 and TRBJ1-6, with D possibly being TRBD1 (5 bases). Germline V gene sequence: CDR1 LGHDT, CDR2 YNNKEL (reference sequence). The CDR3 runs 18 residues. Deletions cut 3 bases from V and 5 bases from J, with 20 bases between. CDR3 bases: TGTGCCAGCAGCCACGGGGACGGATCGCCTTTAGATAATTCACCCCTCCACTTT. Translating it yields CASSHGDGSPLDNSPLHF. The full variable domain, in which reference TRBV3-1 and TRBJ1-6 provide the parts outside the CDR3, is DTAVSQTPKYLVTQMGNDKSIKCEQNLGHDTMYWYKQDSKKFLKIMFSYNNKELIINETVPNRFSPKSPDKAHLNLHINSLELGDSAVYFCASSHGDGSPLDNSPLHFGNGTRLTVT.

CDR3 DNA: TGTGCCAGCAGTTACGTCGCGGGGAGCTCCTACGAGCAGTACTTC. It yields the protein CASSYVAGSSYEQYF. The V call is TRBV6-2 or TRBV6-3, the J call TRBJ2-7; possibly TRBD2 for D (6 bases). Trimming took 2 bases from V and 0 from J, leaving 11 bases between them. CDR1 MNHEY and CDR2 SVGEGT come from the germline V gene. The CDR3 has 15 residues.

In DNA, the CDR3 is TGCAGCGTAGCCAAGGGGGCTTCGGAGTACAATGAGCAGTTCTTC. It specifies CSVAKGASEYNEQFF. The chain combines TRBV29-1 with TRBJ2-1, with TRBD1 identical over 7 bases. J was trimmed by 4 bases and V by 6 bases; bases with no gene match: 12. The CDR3 has 15 amino acids. Germline CDR1 is SQVTM and CDR2 is ANQGSEA.

This clonotype was seen a handful of times. The genes are TRBV7-3 and TRBJ2-1; D might be TRBD1 (5 bases). Germline V gives CDR1 SGHTA, CDR2 FQGTGA. The CDR3 sequence is 15 residues long. V was pared by 1 base and J by 8 bases, with 15 bases between. CDR3 sequence (DNA): TGTGCCAGCAGCTTAAAGGGGAATTTATTCGATGAGCAGTTCTTC. Amino acid sequence: CASSLKGNLFDEQFF. Full variable domain (outside the CDR3, taken from reference TRBV7-3 and TRBJ2-1): GAGVSQTPSNKVTEKGKYVELRCDPISGHTALYWYRQSLGQGPEFLIYFQGTGAADDSGLPNDRFFAVRPEGSVSTLKIQRTERGDSAVYLCASSLKGNLFDEQFFGPGTRLTVL.

The gene calls are TRBV3-1 and TRBJ1-2; 8 nucleotides agree with TRBD1. The CDR3 has 17 amino acids. The germline gives CDR1 LGHDT, CDR2 YNNKEL (reference sequence). Unmatched junction bases numbered 12, after V lost 2 bases and J lost 4 bases. The CDR3 spells CASSQLPTRGPGYGYTF. CDR3 coding DNA: TGTGCCAGCAGCCAACTTCCTACCAGGGGGCCTGGCTATGGCTACACCTTC.

The V and J genes are TRBV10-3 and TRBJ2-3, with D possibly being TRBD2 (5 bases). Germline V gives CDR1 ENHRY, CDR2 SYGVKD. Trimming took off 3 bases at V and 6 bases at J, with 10 bases between the two ends. The CDR3 covers 13 residues. This CDR3 is CAISDVAFDTQYF. The CDR3 bases are TGTGCCATCAGTGATGTAGCGTTTGATACGCAGTATTTT.

This chain joins TRBV4-3 and TRBJ2-3, with TRBD2 identical over 9 bases. The CDR3 loop spans 17 amino acids. CDR1 is LGHNA, CDR2 YSLEER, per germline. Trimming removed 0 bases from V and 2 bases from J; junction bases left unmatched: 6. The CDR3 sequence is CASSQESLAGFTDTQYF. The CDR3 coding sequence is TGCGCCAGCAGCCAAGAATCGCTAGCGGGATTCACAGATACGCAGTATTTT.

This clonotype was observed many times. The chain recombines TRBV7-2 with TRBJ2-7, with D perhaps TRBD2 (6 bases). The V gene lost 5 bases and the J gene lost 7 bases, with 12 bases spanning the gap. The germline CDR1 and CDR2 sequences are SGHTA and FQGNSA. CDR3 length: 12 amino acids. Written as DNA, the CDR3 is TGTGCCAGCAGCATAATTGCGGGGGAGCAGTACTTC. This codes for CASSIIAGEQYF.

This chain links TRBV6-1 with TRBJ2-7; the D gene is possibly TRBD1 (5 bases). Germline V gene lookup returns CDR1 MNHNS and CDR2 SASEGT. The CDR3 has 13 residues. V was clipped by 5 bases and J by 2 bases, with 10 bases between them. The CDR3 nucleotides read TGTGCCAGCAGTAGGACGGACACCTACGAGCAGTACTTC. Amino acids: CASSRTDTYEQYF.